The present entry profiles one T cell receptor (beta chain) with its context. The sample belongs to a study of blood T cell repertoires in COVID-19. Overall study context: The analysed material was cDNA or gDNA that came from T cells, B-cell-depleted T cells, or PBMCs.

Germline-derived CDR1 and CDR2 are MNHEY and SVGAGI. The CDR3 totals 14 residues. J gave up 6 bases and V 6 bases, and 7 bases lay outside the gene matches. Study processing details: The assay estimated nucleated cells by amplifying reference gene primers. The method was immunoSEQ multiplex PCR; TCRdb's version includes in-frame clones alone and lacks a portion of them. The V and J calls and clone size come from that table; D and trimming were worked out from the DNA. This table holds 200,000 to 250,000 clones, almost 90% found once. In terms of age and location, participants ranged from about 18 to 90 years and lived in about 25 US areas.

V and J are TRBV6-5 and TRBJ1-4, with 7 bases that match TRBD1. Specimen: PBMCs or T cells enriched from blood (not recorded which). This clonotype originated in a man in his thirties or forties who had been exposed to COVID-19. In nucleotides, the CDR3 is TGTGCCAGCAGCTCGGACAGGACAGATGAAAAACTGTTTTTT. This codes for CASSSDRTDEKLFF.